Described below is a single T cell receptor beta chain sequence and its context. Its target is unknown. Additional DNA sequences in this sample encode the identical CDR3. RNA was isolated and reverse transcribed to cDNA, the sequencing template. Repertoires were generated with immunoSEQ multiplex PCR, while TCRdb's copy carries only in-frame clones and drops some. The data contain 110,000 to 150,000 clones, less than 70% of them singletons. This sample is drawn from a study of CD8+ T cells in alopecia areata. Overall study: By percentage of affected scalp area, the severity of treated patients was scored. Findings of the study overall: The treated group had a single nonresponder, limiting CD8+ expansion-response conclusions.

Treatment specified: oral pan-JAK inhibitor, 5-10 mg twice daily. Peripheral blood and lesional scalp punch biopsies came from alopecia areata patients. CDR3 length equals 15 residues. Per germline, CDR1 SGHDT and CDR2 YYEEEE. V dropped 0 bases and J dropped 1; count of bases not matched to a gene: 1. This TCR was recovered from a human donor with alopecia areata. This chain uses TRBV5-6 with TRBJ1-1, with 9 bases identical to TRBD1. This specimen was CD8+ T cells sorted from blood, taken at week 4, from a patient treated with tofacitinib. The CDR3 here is CASSLAGQGNTEAFF. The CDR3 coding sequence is TGTGCCAGCAGCTTGGCGGGACAGGGGAACACTGAAGCTTTCTTT.